Shown below are 20 T cell receptor beta chains from a single sample sequenced in a study of Tregs in tolerant kidney transplant recipients. TCRdb's copy holds only in-frame clones and misses some; the assay was immunoSEQ multiplex PCR. The repertoire consists of 85,000 to 90,000 clones, with around nine tenths occurring once and the leading ten covering 4.5% to 5%. The sample was CD8+ T cells from blood. The source of these receptors is a human donor in good health.

The sample holds one count of this clone. V gene TRBV30 combines with J gene TRBJ2-1, with 12 bases that match TRBD2. The CDR3 runs to 17 residues. J was trimmed by 2 bases and V by 7 bases; bases with no gene match: 12. Germline assignment: CDR1 GTSNPN and CDR2 SVGIG (reference sequence). DNA of the CDR3: TGTGCCTCCCCTATCCTAGGGACTAGCGGGCCCTACAATGAGCAGTTCTTC. Translated, it gives CASPILGTSGPYNEQFF.

The chain recombines TRBV11-1 with TRBJ2-1, with 8 bases matching TRBD1. CDR3 length equals 15 residues. V dropped 5 bases and J dropped 4; count of bases not matched to a gene: 7. CDR1 and CDR2 from the germline V gene are SGHAT and FQDESV (reference sequence). CDR3 loop: CASSPTRGQYNEQFF. The DNA of the CDR3 is TGTGCCAGCAGCCCAACCAGGGGGCAATACAATGAGCAGTTCTTC.

The genes are TRBV2 and TRBJ1-2; TRBD1 is a possible D gene (6 bases). The germline V gene encodes CDR1 SNHLY and CDR2 FYNNEI. Trimming pared 6 bases from V and 6 bases from J, leaving 20 bases between. CDR3 size: 15 residues. The CDR3 loop reads CASSQTARGTDGYTF. CDR3 DNA sequence: TGTGCCAGCAGCCAGACAGCCAGGGGAACTGATGGCTACACCTTC.

The chain combines TRBV9 with TRBJ1-3, with D unresolved. Trimming took off 3 bases at V and 4 bases at J, with 2 bases between the two ends. The CDR3 consists of 11 residues. Germline CDR1 and CDR2: SGDLS and YYNGEE. CDR3 protein: CASSGGNTIYF. DNA of the CDR3: TGTGCCAGCAGCGGCGGAAACACCATATATTTT.

The rearrangement links TRBV27 to TRBJ2-1, with 7 bases fitting TRBD2. The CDR3 extends over 15 amino acids. The V gene's germline CDR1 is MNHEY and CDR2 SMNVEV (reference sequence). V was pared by 2 bases and J by 8 bases, with 9 bases of the junction left unmatched. The CDR3 DNA sequence: TGTGCCAGCAGTTTACGCGGGGGAGGCCTTGATGAGCAGTTCTTC. Its translation is CASSLRGGGLDEQFF.

The chain recombines TRBV19 with TRBJ2-7; D is uncertain. This CDR3 has 14 amino acids. Germline CDR1 LNHDA, CDR2 SQIVND (reference sequence). Trimming pared 1 base from V and 0 bases from J, leaving 7 bases between. The CDR3: CASSIGLFSYEQYF. The CDR3 nucleotides read TGTGCCAGTAGTATAGGGCTGTTCTCCTACGAGCAGTACTTC. Full variable domain (missing parts from reference TRBV19 and TRBJ2-7): DGGITQSPKYLFRKEGQNVTLSCEQNLNHDAMYWYRQDPGQGLRLIYYSQIVNDFQKGDIAEGYSVSREKKESFPLTVTSAQKNPTAFYLCASSIGLFSYEQYFGPGTRLTVT.

This clone is a singleton in its sample. The chain carries TRBV5-5 and TRBJ1-1; 7 positions agree with TRBD1. From germline, CDR1 is SGHKS and CDR2 YYEKEE (reference sequence). V was pared by 3 bases and J by 3 bases, with 5 bases of the junction left unmatched. CDR3 length: 14 residues. CDR3 nucleotides: TGTGCCAGCAGCTCCCCGGACAGGTACACTGAAGCTTTCTTT. It encodes CASSSPDRYTEAFF.

The V gene is TRBV27, the J gene TRBJ1-6; TRBD1 agrees at 9 bases. Trimming cost V 5 bases and J 13 bases; bases outside gene matches: 12. Per germline, CDR1 MNHEY and CDR2 SMNVEV (reference sequence). This CDR3 is built from 15 residues. The chain's CDR3 is CASSTPGQGNNPLHF. CDR3 bases: TGTGCCAGCAGTACACCGGGACAGGGTAATAACCCCCTCCACTTT.

The chain carries TRBV5-8 and TRBJ2-7; D is undetermined. The CDR3 loop spans 14 amino acids. Per germline, CDR1 SGHTS and CDR2 YDEGEE. V was cut by 10 bases and J by 8 bases, with 25 bases left in between. CDR3 in DNA: TGTGCCGGAACTTGGGGTCCCCTGAATAGTAAGCAGTACTTC. The encoded protein is CAGTWGPLNSKQYF.

This clone was detected only once. This chain connects TRBV10-1 to TRBJ1-1; a weak D match, TRBD1 (5 bases). Trimming took off 4 bases at V and 7 bases at J, with 7 bases between the two ends. The CDR3 has 11 amino acids. CDR1 and CDR2 from the germline V gene are WNHNN and SYGVQD (reference sequence). The CDR3: CASSGTGEAFF. CDR3 DNA sequence: TGCGCCAGCAGTGGAACAGGTGAAGCTTTCTTT.

This clone was seen a single time. The CDR3 is CAISDLGGQGTGNQPQHF. The CDR3 bases are TGTGCCATCAGTGATCTCGGGGGACAGGGGACGGGCAATCAGCCCCAGCATTTT. The J gene is TRBJ1-5, the V gene TRBV10-3, with 10 bases matching TRBD1. The CDR3 totals 18 residues. V was pared by 3 bases and J by 2 bases, with 10 bases of the junction left unmatched. The V gene's germline CDR1 is ENHRY and CDR2 SYGVKD.

The V gene is TRBV5-1, the J gene TRBJ1-1; 9 bases map to TRBD1. This CDR3 region has 18 residues. The V and J ends lost 4 bases and 5 bases, in that order; junction bases with no gene match: 18. Germline CDR1 is SGHRS and CDR2 is YFSETQ. The CDR3 sequence: CASSIPLRWGQGVTEAFF. The CDR3 DNA reads as TGCGCCAGCAGCATCCCCCTCCGCTGGGGACAGGGAGTAACTGAAGCTTTCTTT.

V gene TRBV5-8 combines with J gene TRBJ1-2, with D possibly TRBD1 on 5 matching bases. The V gene's germline CDR1 is SGHTS and CDR2 YDEGEE. CDR3 length equals 15 residues. V dropped 2 bases and J dropped 4 bases, with 15 bases sitting between them. The CDR3 bases are TGTGCCAGCAGCTTAGACACCAGGGATTTCTATGGCTACACCTTC. This gives the protein CASSLDTRDFYGYTF.

CDR3 loop: CASSPGRDSYNEQFF. The CDR3 DNA reads as TGTGCCAGCAGTCCCGGTCGGGACTCCTACAATGAGCAGTTCTTC. The chain recombines TRBV2 with TRBJ2-1, with D maybe TRBD2 (5 bases). Germline V gives CDR1 SNHLY, CDR2 FYNNEI. The V end was cut by 5 bases, the J end by 0 bases, with 11 bases between. The CDR3 length is 15 residues.

The rearrangement uses TRBV6-1 and TRBJ2-1; D may be TRBD2 (5 bases). The CDR3 spans 15 residues. V lost 4 bases and J 5 bases, leaving 15 bases between the germline ends. CDR1 is MNHNS and CDR2 is SASEGT in the germline V gene. In nucleotides, the CDR3 is TGTGCCAGCAGTGTGGACTCCCAGTCTAACAATGAGCAGTTCTTC. Protein product: CASSVDSQSNNEQFF.

The chain employs TRBV4-1 and TRBJ2-4; D ambiguous. V lost 1 base and J lost 0, with 10 bases in between. This CDR3 spans 16 amino acids. Per germline, CDR1 MGHRA and CDR2 YSYEKL. CDR3 region: CASSQGIPLAKNIQYF. CDR3 nucleotides: TGCGCCAGCAGCCAAGGGATTCCCCTAGCCAAAAACATTCAGTACTTC.

The V gene is TRBV6-4, the J gene TRBJ2-1; 12 bases agree with TRBD2. The germline V gene encodes CDR1 MRHNA and CDR2 SNTAGT. The CDR3 length is 16 residues. This CDR3 is CATSTTSGSGGYEQFF. The CDR3 region has the DNA TGTGCGACCAGCACGACTAGCGGGAGTGGGGGGTATGAGCAGTTCTTC.

The V gene is TRBV9, the J gene TRBJ2-7; D call uncertain. V lost 0 bases, J lost 3 bases, and 10 bases lay in between. This CDR3 comprises 14 residues. CDR1 and CDR2 (germline): SGDLS, YYNGEE. CDR3 amino acids: CASSVGVEGYEQYF. DNA of the CDR3: TGTGCCAGCAGCGTAGGGGTCGAAGGCTACGAGCAGTACTTC.

The chain joins TRBV11-2 to TRBJ2-2; tentatively, D is TRBD2 (6 bases). CDR1 and CDR2 (germline): SGHAT, FQNNGV. This CDR3 is built from 15 residues. V shed 1 base and J shed 7 bases, with 13 bases lying between them. The CDR3 loop reads CASSLGSSVGGELFF. The CDR3 nucleotides are TGTGCCAGCAGCTTAGGATCTAGCGTTGGCGGGGAGCTGTTTTTT.

The rearrangement joins TRBV6-1 to TRBJ2-7, with 10 bases fitting TRBD1. J was trimmed by 5 bases and V by 11 bases; bases with no gene match: 12. Germline V CDR1 and CDR2: MNHNS, SASEGT. The CDR3 consists of 14 residues. The CDR3 protein is CAVFWGGTGDEQYF. DNA for the CDR3: TGTGCCGTATTCTGGGGTGGGACAGGGGACGAGCAGTACTTC.